These T cell receptor beta chains were read from a single sample in a study of blood T cell repertoires in COVID-19. Repertoires were generated with immunoSEQ multiplex PCR, while TCRdb's copy carries only in-frame clones and drops some. The table shows 100,000 to 120,000 clones, with around 81% occurring only once. The sequenced material came from peripheral blood. The source of these receptors is a man older than 75 with acute or convalescent COVID-19. The CDR3 runs from the conserved cysteine through the conserved F or W. The D gene is left open where the match is weak. Not every row has a clone size; where given, it reads once, few, many or a size class.

J gene | D gene | clone size | V gene | CDR3 protein | CDR3 DNA
TRBJ1-1 | - | - | TRBV7-2 | CASSLMPPMGGLNTEAFF | TGTGCCAGCAGCCTTATGCCCCCAATGGGAGGCTTGAACACTGAAGCTTTCTTT
TRBJ1-5 | - | - | TRBV7-3 | CASIEGGGRPSNQPQHF | TGTGCCAGCATCGAGGGGGGAGGGAGGCCCAGCAATCAGCCCCAGCATTTT
TRBJ1-2 | - | - | TRBV19 | CASNNRLQGNYGYTF | TGTGCCAGTAACAACCGATTACAGGGAAACTATGGCTACACCTTC
TRBJ1-4 | - | few | TRBV28 | CASKGSNEKLFF | TGTGCCAGCAAGGGGTCAAATGAAAAACTGTTTTTT
TRBJ1-5 | - | - | TRBV2 | CASRDHPGSNQPQHF | TGTGCCAGCAGAGACCACCCCGGGAGCAATCAGCCCCAGCATTTT
TRBJ1-1 | TRBD1 | once | TRBV27 | CASSRRTGVNTEAFF | TGTGCCAGCAGTAGGAGGACAGGGGTGAACACTGAAGCTTTCTTT
TRBJ2-2 | - | - | TRBV18 | CASSPPGGNTGELFF | TGTGCCAGCTCACCACCAGGGGGAAACACCGGGGAGCTGTTTTTT
TRBJ2-7 | TRBD1 | few | TRBV4-2 | CASSQPDRGTREQYF | TGTGCCAGCAGCCAACCCGACAGGGGAACGAGGGAGCAGTACTTC
TRBJ1-2 | TRBD1 | - | TRBV23-1 | CASSQSRTGYYGYTF | TGCGCCAGCAGTCAATCGCGGACAGGGTACTATGGCTACACCTTC
TRBJ2-5 | TRBD1 | few | TRBV6-2/TRBV6-3 | CASSFNRGETQYF | TGTGCCAGCAGTTTCAACAGGGGAGAGACCCAGTACTTC
TRBJ2-1 | - | - | TRBV18 | CASSLQSSYNEQFF | TGTGCCAGCTCCCTACAGAGCTCCTACAATGAGCAGTTCTTC
TRBJ1-2 | - | - | TRBV6-5 | CASSNTDYGYTF | TGTGCCAGCTCGAATACTGACTATGGCTACACCTTC
TRBJ2-7 | TRBD2 | - | TRBV18 | CASSPSAGTYEQYF | TGTGCCAGCTCACCATCAGCGGGGACCTACGAGCAGTACTTC
TRBJ2-7 | - | - | TRBV5-4 | CASSPSRQSHEQYF | TGTGCCAGCAGCCCCAGTAGACAGTCCCACGAGCAGTACTTC
TRBJ2-7 | - | - | TRBV4-2 | CASSRRGSYEQYF | TGTGCCAGCAGCAGGAGGGGCTCCTACGAGCAGTACTTC
TRBJ2-1 | TRBD2 | - | TRBV28 | CASSLYRTSVYNEQFF | TGTGCCAGCAGTTTATATAGGACTAGCGTATACAATGAGCAGTTCTTC
TRBJ1-5 | TRBD1 | - | TRBV27 | CASSPRDSTNQPQHF | TGTGCCAGCAGTCCCCGGGACAGCACAAATCAGCCCCAGCATTTT
TRBJ2-5 | TRBD2 | - | TRBV19 | CASSIAGGSGETQYF | TGTGCCAGTAGTATAGCAGGCGGGAGCGGAGAGACCCAGTACTTC
TRBJ2-7 | TRBD2 | few | TRBV11-2 | CASSLDPAGEEQYF | TGTGCCAGCAGCTTAGATCCGGCGGGAGAAGAGCAGTACTTC
TRBJ1-4 | TRBD1 | - | TRBV4-2 | CASSQEDRGRNSTNEKLFF | TGTGCCAGCAGCCAAGAAGACAGGGGGCGTAATTCGACTAATGAAAAACTGTTTTTT
TRBJ1-3 | - | - | TRBV11-2 | CASSPQGPGNTIYF | TGTGCCAGCAGCCCACAGGGACCTGGAAACACCATATATTTT
TRBJ1-6 | TRBD1 | many | TRBV30 | CAWSDPGQGASPLHF | TGTGCCTGGAGCGATCCGGGACAGGGGGCTTCACCCCTCCACTTT
TRBJ1-2 | TRBD1 | - | TRBV6-5 | CASSYQQGGANGYTF | TGTGCCAGCAGTTACCAACAGGGGGGAGCAAATGGCTACACCTTC
TRBJ2-1 | TRBD1 | - | TRBV19 | CASSIRNTGVIEQFF | TGTGCCAGTAGTATCCGTAACACAGGGGTTATAGAGCAGTTCTTC
TRBJ1-3 | - | once | TRBV18 | CASSPRTGRSGNTIYF | TGTGCCAGCTCACCTCGTACAGGCCGCTCTGGAAACACCATATATTTT
TRBJ2-3 | TRBD2 | - | TRBV5-1 | CASGPGGTDTQYF | TGCGCCAGCGGGCCGGGAGGGACAGATACGCAGTATTTT